One T cell receptor beta chain is described in this entry. Its antigen is still unknown. The sample comes from a study of T-cell memory formation after mild COVID-19. About the research overall: The two donors had largely donor-specific TCR clusters. Study-level results: Contracting CD4+ clones were located mainly in CM and EM, and CD8+ clones in EMRA. Some SARS-CoV-2-responding clones were already detected in memory before infection. Clones contracting day 15 to 85 were balanced CD4/CD8; later expanders leaned CD4+.

TCRdb itself ran the 5' RACE reads through MiXCR, one entry per CDR3 protein. The repertoire holds fewer than 250,000 distinct CDR3 sequences, with around 30% as singletons. CDR1 and CDR2 from the germline V gene are SGHRS and YFSETQ. V was clipped by 4 bases and J by 4 bases, with 14 bases between them. The CDR3 has 14 residues. The sequenced material came from PBMCs or a T cell subset sorted from them (not recorded which). The clonotype comes from an adult woman who had mild COVID-19 (a few samples of this study predate the infection). Cell type and time point are not known. The chain employs TRBV5-1 and TRBJ1-2; D unclear. CDR3 sequence: CASSPPSSGYGYTF. CDR3 nucleotides: TGCGCCAGCAGCCCCCCCAGCAGCGGCTATGGCTACACCTTC.